What follows are 27 T cell receptor beta chains derived from one specimen sequenced in a study of post-analysis software for immune sequencing data. No antigen has been assigned to these receptors. Points from the study as a whole: There were five or six TRBV segments more frequent in patients than controls, and TRBV5-6, TRBV5-1 and TRBV20-1 were among them.

Unique-molecular-identifier-tagged TCR beta cDNA libraries were used. A single record per CDR3 protein comes from TCRdb applying MiXCR to the PCR reads. The sample records about 540,000 distinct CDR3 sequences, about a third being singletons. Material for sequencing was blood. The receptors shown here come from a girl aged 2-17 years with multiple sclerosis.

The CDR3 here is CASSLVGLRSYEQYF. In nucleotides, the CDR3 is TGCGCCAGCAGCTTAGTGGGATTGCGCTCCTACGAGCAGTACTTC. This chain connects TRBV5-1 to TRBJ2-7; unclear D gene. CDR1 SGHRS and CDR2 YFSETQ come from the germline V gene. V was trimmed by 2 bases and J by 0 bases, leaving 12 bases between them. The CDR3 is 15 amino acids.

Ten or more counts support this clonotype. The V call is TRBV6-2 or TRBV6-3, the J call TRBJ2-4; the D gene is possibly TRBD1 (6 bases). V lost 6 bases and J lost 4, with 10 bases in between. The CDR3 extends over 13 amino acids. Germline values: CDR1 MNHEY, CDR2 SVGEGT. The DNA of the CDR3 is TGTGCCAGCAGACTCGACAGGAAAAACATTCAGTACTTC. This sequence encodes CASRLDRKNIQYF.

Concerning this clonotype itself: One end of the junction does not line up with germline, which may come from a read error. The chain uses TRBV12-3 or TRBV12-4 and TRBJ2-1; perhaps D is TRBD1 or TRBD2 (5 bases each). This CDR3 is 13 amino acids long. The CDR3 protein is CVSRVAAGNEQFF. The DNA for the CDR3 is TGTGTCAGCAGGGTGGCGGCGGGCAATGAGCAGTTCTTC.

In this sample, this clonotype turned up a few times. The V call is TRBV6-1, the J call TRBJ2-5, with 12 bases lining up with TRBD1. The V segment lost 8 bases and the J segment 4 bases; nucleotides outside the gene matches: 8. This CDR3 is built from 15 residues. Germline CDR1 MNHNS, CDR2 SASEGT. The CDR3 DNA is TGTGCCAGCTTCGAAAGGGACAGGGGGCTAGAGACCCAGTACTTC. It specifies CASFERDRGLETQYF.

Comment on this clonotype: One junction end disagrees with the germline gene, perhaps due to a read error. The chain employs TRBV7-8 and TRBJ2-3, with a possible D match to TRBD1 (6 bases). The V gene's germline CDR1 is SGHVS and CDR2 FQNEAQ. The CDR3 is made up of 16 amino acids. In DNA, the CDR3 is TGTGCCAGCAGCATCCTGCCGACGGGGACGACAGGTACGCAGTATTTT. This encodes CASSILPTGTTGTQYF. The whole variable domain, remainder taken from reference TRBV7-8 and TRBJ2-3, is GAGVSQSPRYKVAKRGQDVALRCDPISGHVSLFWYQQALGQGPEFLTYFQNEAQLDKSGLPSDRFFAERPEGSVSTLKIQRTQQEDSAVYLCASSILPTGTTGTQYFGPGTRLTVL.

The sample holds many counts of this clonotype. One junction end disagrees with the germline gene, perhaps due to a read error. The V gene is TRBV5-5, the J gene TRBJ2-7; 9 bases are a match to TRBD1. Germline assignment: CDR1 SGHKS and CDR2 YYEKEE (reference sequence). The CDR3 consists of 14 residues. CDR3: CASSLAGQGYEQYF. Here the CDR3 DNA reads TGCGCCAGCAGCTTGGCGGGACAGGGCTACGAGCAGTACTTC.

This chain links TRBV20-1 with TRBJ2-7; 9 bases match TRBD1. The CDR3 has 13 amino acids. Germline CDR1 reads DFQATT; CDR2 reads SNEGSKA (reference sequence). The junction had 5 bases not matched to a gene; V was cut back by 5 bases and J by 3 bases. In nucleotides, the CDR3 is TGCAGTGCTGCGTTGGGACAGGGCTACGAGCAGTACTTC. This sequence encodes CSAALGQGYEQYF.

This chain connects TRBV12-3 or TRBV12-4 to TRBJ2-1; D not resolved. Trimming cost V 6 bases and J 3 bases, with 6 bases left between them. This CDR3 region has 12 residues. DNA of the CDR3: TGTGCCAGCAGAATGGACTACAATGAGCAGTTCTTC. It encodes CASRMDYNEQFF.

The chain is built from TRBV7-9 and TRBJ2-1; TRBD1 aligns across 9 bases. The length of the CDR3 is 14 residues. Germline CDR1 and CDR2: SEHNR and FQNEAQ (reference sequence). The V and J ends lost 8 bases and 8 bases, in that order; junction bases with no gene match: 10. CDR3 nucleotide sequence: TGTGCCAGCCACCGGGACAGGGTGGCTGATGAGCAGTTCTTC. It translates to CASHRDRVADEQFF.

This clonotype turned up a few times. The chain has TRBV10-3 and TRBJ2-3; possible D gene TRBD1, 6 bases. The CDR3 sequence is 15 residues long. Trimming shortened V by 11 bases and J by 5 bases, and 23 bases separated the two germline ends. Germline CDR1 reads ENHRY; CDR2 reads SYGVKD. CDR3 region: CAVSIRGLSEDTQYF. CDR3 nucleotide sequence: TGTGCCGTTTCCATCAGGGGTTTATCCGAAGATACGCAGTATTTT.

This clonotype was seen ten or more times. The genes are TRBV6-5 and TRBJ1-2; no firm D call. The CDR3 has 16 amino acids. The V end lost 3 bases, the J end lost 4 bases, and 18 bases lay between the germline ends. The germline CDR1 and CDR2 sequences are MNHEY and SVGAGI. CDR3 bases: TGTGCCAGCAGTTATAGGCCCCTCAGTGGCGGCTATGGCTACACCTTC. This sequence encodes CASSYRPLSGGYGYTF.

V and J are TRBV11-1 and TRBJ2-7; D uncertain. CDR3 length equals 15 residues. CDR1 and CDR2 (germline): SGHAT, FQDESV (reference sequence). The V gene lost 4 bases and the J gene lost 3 bases, with 16 bases spanning the gap. CDR3 nucleotides: TGTGCCAGCAGCTCGACTCCGAAAGGAAGCTACGAGCAGTACTTC. Translated: CASSSTPKGSYEQYF.

The sample holds one count of this clonotype. One end of the junction fails to match germline, which may point to a read error. This chain joins TRBV4-1 and TRBJ1-4, with D perhaps matching TRBD1 (6 bases). In germline, CDR1 is MGHRA, CDR2 YSYEKL. The CDR3 is 15 amino acids. CDR3 nucleotides: TGCGCCAACAGCCCGTCGCAGAGCGGCCAGGGGAAACTGTTTTTT. Encoded protein: CANSPSQSGQGKLFF.

This clonotype was seen more than once but under ten times. CDR3: CASSPTDVFGANVLTF. The CDR3 coding sequence is TGCGCCAGCAGCCCTACGGACGTATTTGGGGCCAACGTCCTGACTTTC. The chain is built from TRBV5-1 and TRBJ2-6; D is ambiguous. The V gene lost 4 bases and the J gene lost 3 bases, with 14 bases spanning the gap. CDR1 is SGHRS, CDR2 YFSETQ, per germline. This CDR3 comprises 16 residues.

In its sample, this clonotype was seen a few times. The rearrangement joins TRBV11-1 to TRBJ2-1, with 10 bases that match TRBD2. The CDR3 is made up of 18 amino acids. Germline assignment: CDR1 SGHAT and CDR2 FQDESV (reference sequence). V shed 0 bases, J shed 4 bases, and the junction held 9 bases outside the gene matches. In DNA, the CDR3 is TGTGCCAGCAGCTTAGCGACGATAGCGGGGGGCCTATACAATGAGCAGTTCTTC. As protein: CASSLATIAGGLYNEQFF.

The CDR3: CASSSQHGCSEQFF. The CDR3 DNA reads as TGTGCCAGCAGCTCTCAACACGGGTGCAGTGAGCAGTTCTTC. The chain joins TRBV7-9 to TRBJ2-1; D remains unclear. CDR1 and CDR2 (germline): SEHNR, FQNEAQ (reference sequence). Trimming removed 4 bases from V and 9 bases from J, with 16 bases in between. This CDR3 spans 14 amino acids.

V usage is TRBV9 and J usage is TRBJ1-1; D gene ambiguous. Between the trimmed V and J ends, which lost 4 bases and 3 bases, there was a span of 7 bases. The CDR3 covers 12 residues. Germline lookup yields CDR1 SGDLS and CDR2 YYNGEE. The CDR3 region is CASSSADTEAFF. The DNA for the CDR3 is TGTGCCAGCAGCTCCGCAGACACTGAAGCTTTCTTT.

The rearrangement links TRBV7-8 to TRBJ2-5; D possibly uses TRBD1 or TRBD2 (6 bases each). The CDR3 consists of 13 residues. CDR1 is SGHVS, CDR2 FQNEAQ, per germline. V was shortened by 8 bases and J by 5 bases, with 15 bases between the two germline ends. DNA for the CDR3: TGTGCCAGCGGCCGGGGGCGATGGGAGACCCAGTACTTC. Amino acid sequence: CASGRGRWETQYF.

The V gene is TRBV3-1, the J gene TRBJ1-2, with 7 bases identical to TRBD1. The CDR3 spans 13 residues. The V gene end was trimmed by 0 bases and the J gene end by 8 bases; junction bases not matched to a gene: 3. Germline values: CDR1 LGHDT, CDR2 YNNKEL (reference sequence). The DNA of the CDR3 is TGTGCCAGCAGCCAAGAACAGGGGTTCGGCTACACCTTC. Protein sequence: CASSQEQGFGYTF.

This clonotype has more than one count but fewer than ten. The chain recombines TRBV2 with TRBJ1-1; 7 bases align to TRBD1. V was clipped by 6 bases and J by 0 bases; unmatched bases: 7. The CDR3 totals 15 residues. Looked up from germline, CDR1 is SNHLY and CDR2 is FYNNEI. DNA of the CDR3: TGTGCCAGCAGATACCTGACAGGGTTGAACACTGAAGCTTTCTTT. It translates to CASRYLTGLNTEAFF.

This clonotype occurred once. The gene calls are TRBV5-4 and TRBJ1-1, with TRBD1 identical over 12 bases. Germline CDR1 reads SGHNT; CDR2 reads YYREEE (reference sequence). The trim removed 4 bases at V and 0 bases at J, leaving 4 bases unmatched. The CDR3 sequence is 16 residues long. CDR3: CASSQGQGAMNTEAFF. As DNA, the CDR3 is TGTGCCAGCAGCCAGGGACAGGGGGCGATGAACACTGAAGCTTTCTTT. The whole variable domain, filled in from reference TRBV5-4 and TRBJ1-1, reads ETGVTQSPTHLIKTRGQQVTLRCSSQSGHNTVSWYQQALGQGPQFIFQYYREEENGRGNFPPRFSGLQFPNYSSELNVNALELDDSALYLCASSQGQGAMNTEAFFGQGTRLTVV.

CDR3 DNA sequence: TGTGCCAGCAGCTTAGATTCCCGGTTCACAGATACGCAGTATTTT. Translating gives CASSLDSRFTDTQYF. The chain combines TRBV7-9 with TRBJ2-3; D uncertain. Trimming stripped 1 base from V and 2 bases from J, with 10 bases between. This CDR3 is built from 15 residues. Germline V lookup: CDR1 SEHNR, CDR2 FQNEAQ (reference sequence).

This clonotype was seen only a few times. The V and J genes are TRBV5-1 and TRBJ2-1; TRBD2 agrees at 13 bases. J lost 3 bases, V lost 4 bases, and 7 bases had no gene match. The germline CDR1 and CDR2 sequences are SGHRS and YFSETQ. The CDR3 extends over 17 amino acids. The DNA for the CDR3 is TGCGCCAGCAGCCTTGGACTAGCGGGGGCCTTCTACAATGAGCAGTTCTTC. Translation: CASSLGLAGAFYNEQFF.

The table lists this clonotype with a few counts. This chain joins TRBV10-3 and TRBJ2-7; a weak D match, TRBD2 (7 bases). Trimming took off 4 bases at V and 5 bases at J, with 12 bases between the two ends. The CDR3 length is 13 residues. CDR1 is ENHRY, CDR2 SYGVKD, per germline. The CDR3: CAISGGGLDEQYF. In DNA form, the CDR3 reads TGTGCCATCAGTGGCGGGGGCCTCGACGAGCAGTACTTC.

The chain has TRBV12-3 or TRBV12-4 and TRBJ2-5; TRBD2 matches at 7 bases. The CDR3 loop spans 14 amino acids. With V trimmed by 5 bases and J by 6 bases, 9 bases remained unmatched. The CDR3 protein is CASSPGGTLQTQYF. DNA for the CDR3: TGTGCCAGCAGTCCGGGGGGAACCCTACAGACCCAGTACTTC.

This clonotype was observed a handful of times. Written as DNA, the CDR3 is TGTGCCAGCAGCTTAGCCGGGACAACTAACTATGGCTACACCTTC. Its translation: CASSLAGTTNYGYTF. The J gene is TRBJ1-2, the V gene TRBV7-9; D possibly corresponds to TRBD1 (6 bases). CDR3 length: 15 amino acids. V lost 0 bases to trimming and J lost 0 bases, with 8 bases between them. In germline, CDR1 is SEHNR, CDR2 FQNEAQ (reference sequence).

This clonotype was counted only a few times. The V and J genes are TRBV10-2 and TRBJ2-5; the D is unclear. Between the trimmed V and J ends, which lost 7 bases and 2 bases, there was a span of 11 bases. The CDR3 covers 13 residues. CDR1 is WSHSY and CDR2 is SAAADI in the germline V gene. The CDR3 region is CASNTGPQETQYF. In nucleotides, the CDR3 is TGCGCCAGCAATACGGGCCCTCAAGAGACCCAGTACTTC.